In this sample, the clone carrying this T cell receptor (beta chain) turned up once. This sample was included in a study of blood T cell repertoires in COVID-19. In the study overall: PBMCs, B-cell-depleted T cells, or T cells provided the cDNA or gDNA that made up the material.

Authors' processing steps: Amplified reference gene primers provided the basis for estimating nucleated cell counts. The data were produced by immunoSEQ multiplex PCR, yet TCRdb's version contains in-frame clones alone and is incomplete. D and trimming were read from the DNA, whereas the V and J calls and clone size are those reported in that table. The table lists tens of thousands of clones, 88% of them singletons. This CDR3 contains 17 residues. The germline V gene has CDR1 MDHEN and CDR2 SYDVKM. Trimming cost V 8 bases and J 0 bases; bases outside gene matches: 8. Material for sequencing was peripheral blood. The TCR sequence derives from a man in his fifties with active COVID-19. The rearrangement joins TRBV28 to TRBJ2-6, with 9 bases fitting TRBD2. DNA for the CDR3: TGTGCCAGCCACAGGGGCGGGAGGGCCTCTGGGGCCAACGTCCTGACTTTC. Its protein product is CASHRGGRASGANVLTF.